One sample yielded the 18 T cell receptor beta chains listed below, sequenced in a study of metastatic and nonmetastatic thyroid tumors. Not a single patient had been given any form of treatment at any point before undergoing thyroid surgery. TCRdb re-called the PCR reads with MiXCR. The sample has 55,000 or so clones, approximately 17% seen once; the top ten hold almost 3%. The sample was blood. These TCRs come from a female donor with papillary thyroid cancer or a benign thyroid nodule (not recorded which). Some clones in this sample may be carry-over from other donors' samples.

This clone has a count of ten or more. The same CDR3 can be traced to other DNA sequences in this sample. V is TRBV20-1 and J is TRBJ2-3; perhaps TRBD2 as D (7 bases). V was trimmed by 0 bases and J by 1 base, leaving 17 bases between them. Germline loops: CDR1 DFQATT, CDR2 SNEGSKA (reference sequence). This CDR3 region has 17 residues. The CDR3: CSARDRRGPSGTDTQYF. Here the CDR3 DNA reads TGCAGTGCTAGAGATCGGCGGGGGCCCTCCGGCACAGATACGCAGTATTTT.

This clone was observed a few times. A much larger clonotype is one base distant, so this may be a read error. The rearrangement uses TRBV6-1 and TRBJ2-1; perhaps TRBD2 as D (6 bases). The CDR3 has 15 amino acids. Germline V gene data show CDR1 as MNHNS and CDR2 as SASEGT. This CDR3 reads CAGSSGGMSIDEQFF. CDR3 DNA: TGTGCCGGCAGTTCGGGCGGGATGAGTATCGATGAGCAGTTCTTC.

This clone showed up just a few times. An end of the junction differs from the germline gene, which may be a read error. The chain carries TRBV28 and TRBJ2-6; 8 nucleotides agree with TRBD2. The CDR3 has 18 residues. Germline loops: CDR1 MDHEN, CDR2 SYDVKM. The CDR3 loop reads CASSTGAGGSSGAKVLTF. For the CDR3, the DNA is TGTGCCAGCAGCACCGGGGCGGGGGGCAGCTCTGGGGCCAAAGTCCTGACTTTC.

This clone is termed medium-sized (0.01 to 0.1%). J is TRBJ1-2 and V is TRBV28, with 11 bases aligning to TRBD1. J lost 5 bases, V lost 5 bases, and 10 bases had no gene match. The CDR3 consists of 16 residues. Germline V gives CDR1 MDHEN, CDR2 SYDVKM. The chain's CDR3 is CASSTPGTGGMYGYTF. CDR3 DNA sequence: TGTGCCAGCAGTACCCCCGGGACAGGGGGGATGTATGGCTACACCTTC.

This clone was seen repeatedly, ten times or more. The chain combines TRBV12-3 or TRBV12-4 with TRBJ1-1; TRBD1 aligns across 7 bases. V lost 6 bases and J lost 3; bases outside the gene matches: 7. The CDR3 has 14 residues. CDR3 coding DNA: TGTGCCAGCAGAGGGACAGCTGTATACACTGAAGCTTTCTTT. Its protein is CASRGTAVYTEAFF.

This clone appeared many times. Within the sample, other DNA sequences also encode this same CDR3. This chain links TRBV2 with TRBJ2-7; D is unclear. Trimming took 6 bases from V and 6 from J, leaving 15 bases between them. Per the germline V gene, CDR1 is SNHLY and CDR2 is FYNNEI. CDR3 length: 13 residues. The CDR3 is CASRQPPLLEQYF. The CDR3 DNA reads TGTGCCAGCAGACAGCCGCCGCTGCTCGAGCAGTACTTC.

This clone was seen ten or more times. The chain combines TRBV20-1 with TRBJ2-3; D may correspond to TRBD1 or TRBD2 (6 bases each). V shed 5 bases and J shed 2 bases, with 17 bases lying between them. The CDR3 is 15 residues long. The germline CDR1 and CDR2 sequences are DFQATT and SNEGSKA (reference sequence). Here the CDR3 reads CSAVPGARNTDTQYF. For the CDR3, the DNA is TGCAGTGCTGTCCCGGGGGCGCGGAACACAGATACGCAGTATTTT.

This clone appeared a few times. The V and J genes are TRBV28 and TRBJ2-5; weak D call: TRBD2 (5 bases). Germline CDR1 is MDHEN and CDR2 is SYDVKM. The CDR3 runs to 16 residues. The V gene lost 5 bases and the J gene lost 1 base, with 17 bases spanning the gap. CDR3 in amino acids: CASSHEDSGFQETQYF. CDR3 DNA: TGTGCCAGCAGTCACGAGGACTCGGGGTTCCAAGAGACCCAGTACTTC. Filled out from reference TRBV28 and TRBJ2-5, the complete variable domain reads DVKVTQSSRYLVKRTGEKVFLECVQDMDHENMFWYRQDPGLGLRLIYFSYDVKMKEKGDIPEGYSVSREKKERFSLILESASTNQTSMYLCASSHEDSGFQETQYFGPGTRLLVL.

This clone was counted a few times. The J gene is TRBJ2-7, the V gene TRBV6-5, with D possibly matching TRBD1 (5 bases). The CDR3 extends over 14 amino acids. Trimming left V 3 bases short and J 0 bases short, with 9 bases between. Germline-derived CDR1 and CDR2 are MNHEY and SVGAGI. CDR3 sequence (DNA): TGTGCCAGCAGTTATACAGGTTCCTCCTACGAGCAGTACTTC. Translated: CASSYTGSSYEQYF.

This clone occurred once. The J gene is TRBJ1-5, the V gene TRBV2; a possible D gene is TRBD1 (6 bases). V shed 7 bases and J shed 0 bases, with 25 bases lying between them. Germline assignment: CDR1 SNHLY and CDR2 FYNNEI. The length of the CDR3 is 19 residues. The CDR3 is CASIVLNGQPILSNQPQHF. CDR3 in DNA: TGTGCCAGCATTGTGTTAAACGGACAGCCTATCCTTAGCAATCAGCCCCAGCATTTT.

This clone was seen repeatedly, ten times or more. The chain carries TRBV2 and TRBJ2-3, with TRBD2 matching over 10 bases. This CDR3 has 15 amino acids. Per germline, CDR1 SNHLY and CDR2 FYNNEI. V dropped 4 bases and J dropped 3; count of bases not matched to a gene: 4. CDR3 region: CASSGATSGTDTQYF. The CDR3 bases are TGTGCCAGCAGTGGGGCGACTAGCGGGACAGATACGCAGTATTTT.

This clone was found a few times. A much larger clone sits a single nucleotide away, making a read error possible. Because the CDR3 is missing its conserved closing phenylalanine or tryptophan, this is likely a read error. The chain couples TRBV29-1 to TRBJ2-3; tentatively, D is TRBD1 (5 bases). The germline V gene encodes CDR1 SQVTM and CDR2 ANQGSEA. The CDR3 runs to 12 residues. V was shortened by 4 bases and J by 2 bases, with 7 bases between the two germline ends. CDR3 DNA sequence: TGCAGCGTTGCCAGGGACACAGATACGCAGTATTCT. Its protein is CSVARDTDTQYS.

This clone came up a few times. The chain carries TRBV28 and TRBJ2-4; unclear D gene. Trimming stripped 7 bases from V and 8 bases from J, with 24 bases between. This CDR3 is 16 amino acids long. Germline CDR1 is MDHEN and CDR2 is SYDVKM. In nucleotides, the CDR3 is TGTGCCAGCATTCCAACGCGACAAGGTCTTAGGTACATTCAGTACTTC. Protein: CASIPTRQGLRYIQYF.

This clone has just a few counts. This chain joins TRBV11-2 and TRBJ1-6; 7 nucleotides align to TRBD1. Germline loops: CDR1 SGHAT, CDR2 FQNNGV. There are 14 residues in the CDR3. V lost 2 bases and J lost 14; bases outside the gene matches: 9. The CDR3 is CASSLNPGGPSLHF. The CDR3 DNA reads as TGTGCCAGCAGCTTAAATCCAGGGGGTCCATCCCTCCACTTT.

CDR3 amino acids: CASKTGQGDDEQFF. CDR3 sequence (DNA): TGTGCCAGCAAAACGGGACAGGGGGACGATGAGCAGTTCTTC. V gene TRBV12-3 or TRBV12-4 combines with J gene TRBJ2-1; 11 bases align to TRBD1. With V trimmed by 7 bases and J by 8 bases, 7 bases remained unmatched. This CDR3 spans 14 amino acids.

This clone has a count of ten or more. It may be a read error: a sequence one base away is much more abundant. The chain couples TRBV2 to TRBJ2-1, with 13 bases that match TRBD2. The V gene's germline CDR1 is SNHLY and CDR2 FYNNEI. The CDR3 runs 17 residues. CDR3 nucleotide sequence: TGTGCCAGCAGAAAAACTGGACTAGCGGGAGTAAACAATGCGCAGTTCTTC. Translation: CASRKTGLAGVNNAQFF. Based on the CDR3 plus reference TRBV2 and TRBJ2-1, the full variable domain is EPEVTQTPSHQVTQMGQEVILRCVPISNHLYFYWYRQILGQKVEFLVSFYNNEISEKSEIFDDQFSVERPDGSNFTLKIRSTKLEDSAMYFCASRKTGLAGVNNAQFFGPGTRLTVL.

At least ten counts were recorded for this clone. The rearrangement joins TRBV6-2 or TRBV6-3 to TRBJ2-3, with D perhaps matching TRBD2 (5 bases). Per germline, CDR1 MNHEY and CDR2 SVGEGT. Trimming took 9 bases from V and 4 from J, leaving 20 bases between them. CDR3 length equals 15 residues. This CDR3 is CASHLATPGADTQYF. DNA of the CDR3: TGTGCCAGTCATCTAGCTACTCCGGGCGCAGATACGCAGTATTTT.

This clone was seen many times. V gene TRBV12-5 combines with J gene TRBJ2-1; no reliable D call. In germline, CDR1 is LGHNT, CDR2 FRNRAP. The CDR3 has 12 amino acids. V dropped 7 bases and J dropped 3 bases, with 7 bases sitting between them. CDR3 sequence (DNA): TGTGCTAGTGCAAGGGACTACAATGAGCAGTTCTTC. Translation gives CASARDYNEQFF.